What follows are 32 T cell receptor beta chains derived from one specimen sequenced in a study of T cell repertoires in cytomegalovirus infection. TCRdb fed the reads into MiXCR, producing one record per CDR3 protein. Of some 250,000 distinct CDR3 sequences in the sample, around 9% are singletons; the top ten hold roughly 15%. The source material was PBMCs. The source of these receptors is a human donor in good health (CMV status not recorded). Some clones in this sample may be carry-over from other donors' samples.

This clonotype was counted many times. The chain combines TRBV5-1 with TRBJ1-2; D remains unclear. Trimming removed 1 base at V and 6 bases at J, with 10 bases between. The CDR3 is 13 residues long. Germline V gene data show CDR1 as SGHRS and CDR2 as YFSETQ. The CDR3 here is CASSLSASDGYTF. DNA of the CDR3: TGCGCCAGCAGCTTGTCCGCCTCCGATGGCTACACCTTC.

This clonotype occurred many times. The V and J genes are TRBV7-8 and TRBJ1-4; D gene ambiguous. Trimming stripped 0 bases from V and 7 bases from J, with 9 bases between. The CDR3 is 14 amino acids. Per germline, CDR1 SGHVS and CDR2 FQNEAQ. CDR3 region: CASSLASIGEKLFF. The CDR3 bases are TGTGCCAGCAGCTTAGCGAGTATCGGTGAAAAACTGTTTTTT.

This chain joins TRBV19 and TRBJ2-1; 7 nucleotides match TRBD1. The CDR3 spans 16 residues. Germline V lookup: CDR1 LNHDA, CDR2 SQIVND (reference sequence). V was pared by 6 bases and J by 3 bases, with 11 bases of the junction left unmatched. The CDR3 protein is CASRPTGDRVYNEQFF. CDR3 nucleotide sequence: TGTGCCAGTAGGCCCACAGGGGATAGGGTCTACAATGAGCAGTTCTTC.

Ten or more counts support this clonotype. CDR3 bases: TGTGCCAGCAGCTTAGGGACAGGGGGTGATTCTGGCTACACCTTC. Translating gives CASSLGTGGDSGYTF. This rearrangement joins TRBV7-2 to TRBJ1-2, with TRBD1 identical over 10 bases. This CDR3 contains 15 residues. After removal of 1 base from V and 7 bases from J, the junction contained 6 bases not matched to a gene. CDR1 and CDR2 from the germline V gene are SGHTA and FQGNSA.

This clonotype was recorded at least ten times. The V call is TRBV29-1, the J call TRBJ2-7, with D unclear. CDR1 and CDR2 from the germline V gene are SQVTM and ANQGSEA. The CDR3 totals 13 residues. The germline V and J ends were trimmed by 7 bases and 0 bases, with 13 bases remaining between them. This chain's CDR3 is CSAQVDTSYEQYF. CDR3 bases: TGCAGCGCCCAGGTGGATACCTCCTACGAGCAGTACTTC.

The chain recombines TRBV29-1 with TRBJ1-1; a possible D gene is TRBD1 (5 bases). CDR3 length: 13 amino acids. V was shortened by 4 bases and J by 6 bases, with 15 bases between the two germline ends. In germline, CDR1 is SQVTM, CDR2 ANQGSEA. CDR3 DNA: TGCAGCGTTGTGACCGGGACGAAGGCTGAAGCTTTCTTT. It specifies CSVVTGTKAEAFF.

V is TRBV7-2 and J is TRBJ2-3; TRBD2 is a possible D gene (6 bases). The CDR3 sequence is 15 residues long. CDR1 is SGHTA, CDR2 FQGNSA, per germline. The V end was cut by 4 bases, the J end by 4 bases, with 15 bases between. CDR3 region: CASSYRGGAADTQYF. The CDR3 DNA reads as TGTGCCAGCAGCTACCGCGGAGGGGCGGCAGATACGCAGTATTTT.

This clonotype occurred many times. The chain combines TRBV7-8 with TRBJ2-7, with a possible D match to TRBD1 (7 bases). The CDR3 contains 13 residues. V was cut by 0 bases and J by 9 bases, with 12 bases left in between. Per germline, CDR1 SGHVS and CDR2 FQNEAQ. The CDR3 DNA follows: TGTGCCAGCAGCTTAGCGGGGGGACAGTTGCAGTACTTC. Its protein product is CASSLAGGQLQYF.

In this sample, this clonotype turned up many times. This chain uses TRBV29-1 with TRBJ1-1; D is unclear. Between the trimmed V and J ends, which lost 4 bases and 0 bases, there was a span of 9 bases. The CDR3 is 13 residues long. Germline V gives CDR1 SQVTM, CDR2 ANQGSEA. The CDR3 is CSVVLMMNTEAFF. The CDR3 DNA reads TGCAGCGTTGTCCTCATGATGAACACTGAAGCTTTCTTT.

This clonotype was counted at least ten times. The rearrangement links TRBV28 to TRBJ2-1; 10 bases agree with TRBD2. CDR1 is MDHEN and CDR2 is SYDVKM in the germline V gene. The CDR3 extends over 16 amino acids. With V trimmed by 4 bases and J by 6 bases, 9 bases remained unmatched. CDR3 region: CASSWLLAGAGNEQFF. The CDR3 bases are TGTGCCAGCAGTTGGCTCCTAGCGGGGGCCGGCAATGAGCAGTTCTTC.

The rearrangement joins TRBV20-1 to TRBJ2-5; 12 positions match TRBD2. The CDR3 has 17 amino acids. The V gene end was trimmed by 6 bases and the J gene end by 5 bases; junction bases not matched to a gene: 16. The germline gives CDR1 DFQATT, CDR2 SNEGSKA (reference sequence). The CDR3 DNA follows: TGCAGTGCCCCCACGGAGGGGCTAGCGGGGGGGCGGGAGACCCAGTACTTC. It encodes CSAPTEGLAGGRETQYF.

The genes are TRBV7-2 and TRBJ2-7; 10 bases match TRBD1. Germline CDR1 reads SGHTA; CDR2 reads FQGNSA. V lost 2 bases, J lost 5 bases, and 9 bases stayed unmatched. The CDR3 consists of 16 residues. The DNA of the CDR3 is TGTGCCAGCAGCTTAAGGGGGGGGGACAGGGGAGACGAGCAGTACTTC. This sequence encodes CASSLRGGDRGDEQYF.

CDR3 region: CASSLGSEETQYF. The CDR3 bases are TGTGCCAGCAGCTTAGGGTCAGAAGAGACCCAGTACTTC. This chain connects TRBV7-6 to TRBJ2-5; D is uncertain. Trimming pared 1 base from V and 3 bases from J, leaving 6 bases between. CDR3 length: 13 residues. Germline CDR1 SGHVS, CDR2 FNYEAQ.

This clonotype appeared many times. The rearrangement joins TRBV7-2 to TRBJ1-2, with TRBD1 matching over 9 bases. V shed 4 bases, J shed 8 bases, and the junction held 8 bases outside the gene matches. This CDR3 region has 14 residues. From germline, CDR1 is SGHTA and CDR2 FQGNSA. The CDR3 is CASSSRDRVRGYTF. CDR3 coding DNA: TGTGCCAGCAGCTCCCGGGACAGGGTACGAGGCTACACCTTC.

Ten or more counts support this clonotype. V gene TRBV7-2 combines with J gene TRBJ2-1; no clear D gene. The CDR3 length is 13 residues. Trimming left V 2 bases short and J 9 bases short, with 11 bases between. CDR1 and CDR2 (germline): SGHTA, FQGNSA. The CDR3 DNA sequence: TGTGCCAGCAGCTTAAAGCTGTCAGCTGAGCAGTTCTTC. It is translated as CASSLKLSAEQFF. The complete variable domain, with remaining parts taken from reference TRBV7-2 and TRBJ2-1, reads GAGVSQSPSNKVTEKGKDVELRCDPISGHTALYWYRQSLGQGLEFLIYFQGNSAPDKSGLPSDRFSAERTGGSVSTLTIQRTQQEDSAVYLCASSLKLSAEQFFGPGTRLTVL.

The chain carries TRBV20-1 and TRBJ2-5, with no clear D. The germline V gene has CDR1 DFQATT and CDR2 SNEGSKA (reference sequence). The CDR3 is 11 amino acids. Between the trimmed V and J ends, which lost 5 bases and 0 bases, there was a span of 4 bases. CDR3 sequence (DNA): TGCAGTGCTGGGAACCAAGAGACCCAGTACTTC. It codes for CSAGNQETQYF.

This clonotype appeared a few times. The chain has TRBV28 and TRBJ2-3; a possible D gene is TRBD2 (6 bases). Deletions cut 6 bases from V and 7 bases from J, with 17 bases between. The V gene's germline CDR1 is MDHEN and CDR2 SYDVKM. The CDR3 extends over 14 amino acids. The CDR3 is CASSVARGGNTQYF. The CDR3 DNA reads as TGTGCCAGCAGCGTGGCTAGGGGCGGGAATACGCAGTATTTT.

This clonotype was found many times. In DNA, the CDR3 is TGTGCCAGCAGCTCGACTAGCGGGAGTCTCTACGAGCAGTACTTC. This encodes CASSSTSGSLYEQYF. The chain couples TRBV7-2 to TRBJ2-7, with 12 bases identical to TRBD2. V dropped 4 bases and J dropped 3; count of bases not matched to a gene: 4. This CDR3 spans 15 amino acids. Germline CDR1 reads SGHTA; CDR2 reads FQGNSA.

In this sample, this clonotype turned up many times. The V call is TRBV7-2, the J call TRBJ1-6; the D is unclear. This CDR3 spans 13 amino acids. Trimming pared 3 bases from V and 9 bases from J, leaving 9 bases between. Germline CDR1 reads SGHTA; CDR2 reads FQGNSA. The CDR3 DNA follows: TGTGCCAGCAGCTTTCTGGGGAGTTCACCCCTCCACTTT. Protein: CASSFLGSSPLHF. Variable domain in full (rest from reference TRBV7-2 and TRBJ1-6): GAGVSQSPSNKVTEKGKDVELRCDPISGHTALYWYRQSLGQGLEFLIYFQGNSAPDKSGLPSDRFSAERTGGSVSTLTIQRTQQEDSAVYLCASSFLGSSPLHFGNGTRLTVT.

There are a few counts of this clonotype. The CDR3 DNA follows: TGTGCCAGCAGTGACGGGGTGAACACTGAAGCTTTCTTT. Amino acids: CASSDGVNTEAFF. This rearrangement joins TRBV25-1 to TRBJ1-1, with D hard to call. Trimming left V 3 bases short and J 0 bases short, with 5 bases between. Germline V gene data show CDR1 as MGHDK and CDR2 as SYGVNS. CDR3 length equals 13 residues.

This clonotype was observed a few times. The chain joins TRBV7-2 to TRBJ2-7; D perhaps matches TRBD1 (6 bases). Deletions cut 3 bases from V and 5 bases from J, with 14 bases between. Looked up from germline, CDR1 is SGHTA and CDR2 is FQGNSA. The CDR3 covers 14 residues. The CDR3 DNA follows: TGTGCCAGCAGCTTCCTCAACAGGGAGCACGAGCAGTACTTC. Translating it yields CASSFLNREHEQYF.

This clonotype was observed at least ten times. The chain carries TRBV7-9 and TRBJ2-2; D is unresolved. There are 15 residues in the CDR3. V was pared by 5 bases and J by 4 bases, with 14 bases between. CDR1 is SEHNR and CDR2 is FQNEAQ in the germline V gene (reference sequence). The CDR3 region is CASSARLSVTGELFF. The CDR3 region has the DNA TGTGCCAGCAGCGCCAGACTTTCAGTCACCGGGGAGCTGTTTTTT.

The V call is TRBV12-3 or TRBV12-4, the J call TRBJ1-3, with D possibly matching TRBD1 (6 bases). The CDR3 spans 14 residues. Deletions cut 3 bases from V and 2 bases from J, with 8 bases between. CDR3 sequence (DNA): TGTGCCAGCAGTTTTACAGGGACTGGAAACACCATATATTTT. Translated: CASSFTGTGNTIYF.

To note about this clonotype: A much more abundant neighbour one base away suggests this may be a read error. The V gene is TRBV25-1, the J gene TRBJ1-1; D is undetermined. Germline V lookup: CDR1 MGHDK, CDR2 SYGVNS. There are 14 residues in the CDR3. The CDR3 DNA is TGTGCCGGCAGTGGCGTCGGGGTGGACACTGAAGCTTTCTTT. Amino acid sequence: CAGSGVGVDTEAFF.

This clonotype was observed a few times. The chain couples TRBV11-2 to TRBJ2-1, with D perhaps matching TRBD2 (5 bases). From germline, CDR1 is SGHAT and CDR2 FQNNGV. Trimming shortened V by 6 bases and J by 5 bases, and 20 bases separated the two germline ends. This CDR3 has 16 residues. Here the CDR3 DNA reads TGTGCCAGCAGTTCAGGAGGTTTCAATAGGAACAATGAGCAGTTCTTC. Residues: CASSSGGFNRNNEQFF.

The table lists this clonotype with many counts. The chain combines TRBV7-2 with TRBJ2-3; no definite D call. Germline V lookup: CDR1 SGHTA, CDR2 FQGNSA. Trimming took 0 bases from V and 5 from J, leaving 9 bases between them. The CDR3 runs 14 residues. The DNA of the CDR3 is TGTGCCAGCAGCTTAGCGGGTCTTCAAGATACGCAGTATTTT. It is translated as CASSLAGLQDTQYF. Full variable domain (outside the CDR3, taken from reference TRBV7-2 and TRBJ2-3): GAGVSQSPSNKVTEKGKDVELRCDPISGHTALYWYRQSLGQGLEFLIYFQGNSAPDKSGLPSDRFSAERTGGSVSTLTIQRTQQEDSAVYLCASSLAGLQDTQYFGPGTRLTVL.

This clonotype appeared many times. The chain has TRBV19 and TRBJ1-2; maybe TRBD1 (5 bases). CDR3 length equals 14 residues. The V end was cut by 5 bases, the J end by 0 bases, with 10 bases between. Per germline, CDR1 LNHDA and CDR2 SQIVND (reference sequence). CDR3 nucleotides: TGTGCCAGTAGTGAGGGGACTACTAACTATGGCTACACCTTC. It encodes CASSEGTTNYGYTF.

The table lists this clonotype with a few counts. This chain links TRBV2 with TRBJ2-5; 7 positions agree with TRBD2. The CDR3 totals 16 residues. The J segment lost 5 bases and the V segment lost 8 bases, leaving 17 bases of the junction unmatched. Germline V CDR1 and CDR2: SNHLY, FYNNEI. This CDR3 reads CASASGDADEGETQYF. For the CDR3, the DNA is TGTGCCAGCGCAAGCGGGGACGCAGACGAGGGGGAGACCCAGTACTTC.

In its sample, this clonotype was seen a few times. The V and J genes are TRBV6-1 and TRBJ2-3; the D gene could be TRBD1 or TRBD2 (5 bases each). Germline V CDR1 and CDR2: MNHNS, SASEGT. Trimming removed 7 bases at V and 2 bases at J, with 10 bases between. The CDR3 has 13 amino acids. CDR3 in amino acids: CASTRGITDTQYF. CDR3 sequence (DNA): TGTGCCAGCACGAGGGGAATCACAGATACGCAGTATTTT.

The V gene is TRBV6-2 or TRBV6-3, the J gene TRBJ1-1; TRBD1 is a possible D gene (6 bases). CDR1 MNHEY and CDR2 SVGEGT come from the germline V gene. The CDR3 contains 16 residues. Trimming cost V 4 bases and J 7 bases, with 22 bases left between them. The chain's CDR3 is CASSSWPGESQGEAFF. The DNA for the CDR3 is TGTGCCAGCAGTTCCTGGCCAGGGGAGTCCCAAGGTGAAGCTTTCTTT.

This clonotype was recorded at least ten times. This rearrangement joins TRBV6-5 to TRBJ2-1, with D perhaps TRBD1 or TRBD2 (5 bases each). The CDR3 consists of 16 residues. In germline, CDR1 is MNHEY, CDR2 SVGAGI. Trimming cost V 4 bases and J 3 bases, with 16 bases left between them. This CDR3 is CASSSPQGGRYNEQFF. The CDR3 coding sequence is TGTGCCAGCAGTTCTCCCCAGGGCGGGCGCTACAATGAGCAGTTCTTC.

This clonotype has a count of ten or more. The V call is TRBV7-8, the J call TRBJ1-5; D remains ambiguous. The germline gives CDR1 SGHVS, CDR2 FQNEAQ. The CDR3 consists of 13 residues. V lost 9 bases, J lost 10 bases, and 19 bases lay in between. CDR3 DNA sequence: TGTGCCAGTACCCTTTCCTCCGCATCTCCCCAGCATTTT. Translated, it gives CASTLSSASPQHF.